The 18 T cell receptor beta chains below were found in one sample sequenced in a study of T cells after yellow fever vaccination (dated by TCRdb to the late 2010s). Taken with the paper, the label for treatment or condition translates to: live attenuated yellow fever vaccine strain. The protocol used for the library was 5' RACE. Sequencing instrument: Illumina HiSeq 2500. TCRdb reran the public reads through fastp at Q25 and MiXCR, keeping productive beta chains. Rows with one shared CDR3 protein collapse into an entry with the most common genes and DNA. The table for this sample lists about 340,000 distinct CDR3 sequences; roughly 8.7% of them were counted only once. The top ten constitute roughly 17% of the sample. This material consisted of PBMCs, taken on the day of the first yellow fever vaccination. All receptors come from a man aged 18 to 30 who received the YFV17D yellow fever vaccine.

This chain links TRBV20-1 with TRBJ2-2; TRBD2 is a possible D gene (5 bases). This CDR3 has 13 residues. CDR1 and CDR2 (germline): DFQATT, SNEGSKA (reference sequence). The V gene lost 5 bases and the J gene lost 3 bases, with 10 bases spanning the gap. CDR3 bases: TGCAGTGCTCGGGATCTTGACACCGGGGAGCTGTTTTTT. It codes for CSARDLDTGELFF.

J is TRBJ1-5 and V is TRBV30; D gene unclear. Germline CDR1 reads GTSNPN; CDR2 reads SVGIG (reference sequence). The CDR3 length is 13 residues. Trimming removed 0 bases at V and 1 base at J, with 4 bases between. The CDR3 DNA reads TGTGCCTGGAGTGTGTGGAGCAATCAGCCCCAGCATTTT. Its protein product is CAWSVWSNQPQHF. The variable domain in full, completed from reference TRBV30 and TRBJ1-5, reads SQTIHQWPATLVQPVGSPLSLECTVEGTSNPNLYWYRQAAGRGLQLLFYSVGIGQISSEVPQNLSASRPQDRQFILSSKKLLLSDSGFYLCAWSVWSNQPQHFGDGTRLSIL.

This clonotype was counted many times. The V and J genes are TRBV19 and TRBJ2-3; 8 nucleotides align to TRBD2. The CDR3 has 13 residues. Germline V gene sequence: CDR1 LNHDA, CDR2 SQIVND (reference sequence). V lost 10 bases, J lost 0 bases, and 3 bases stayed unmatched. CDR3 bases: TGTGCCACTTCTAGCGGGAGCACAGATACGCAGTATTTT. Translation gives CATSSGSTDTQYF.

This chain links TRBV9 with TRBJ2-5; TRBD2 aligns across 7 bases. V lost 2 bases, J lost 1 base, and 2 bases stayed unmatched. This CDR3 has 14 residues. The germline CDR1 and CDR2 sequences are SGDLS and YYNGEE. CDR3 coding DNA: TGTGCCAGCAGCGTGGGCGGGGGCCAAGAGACCCAGTACTTC. It is translated as CASSVGGGQETQYF.

This clonotype was counted a few times. The V and J genes are TRBV4-1 and TRBJ2-3; 8 bases align to TRBD2. The CDR3 spans 15 residues. V shed 1 base and J 4 bases; nucleotides not matched to a gene: 4. From germline, CDR1 is MGHRA and CDR2 YSYEKL. The CDR3 sequence: CASSQVGTRADTQYF. For the CDR3, the DNA is TGCGCCAGCAGCCAAGTTGGGACTAGGGCAGATACGCAGTATTTT.

The chain combines TRBV5-1 with TRBJ1-4; no definite D call. The CDR3 contains 13 residues. Germline CDR1 is SGHRS and CDR2 is YFSETQ. V lost 2 bases and J lost 5, with 7 bases in between. The CDR3 region has the DNA TGCGCCAGCAGCTTCGAGGGAAATGAAAAACTGTTTTTT. Its protein product is CASSFEGNEKLFF.

This sequence joins TRBV4-1 and TRBJ2-1; 12 bases align to TRBD2. The V and J ends lost 3 bases and 6 bases, in that order; junction bases with no gene match: 6. Looked up from germline, CDR1 is MGHRA and CDR2 is YSYEKL. CDR3 length equals 16 residues. The CDR3 is CASSQRTSGAPNEQFF. The CDR3 DNA is TGCGCCAGCAGCCAGAGGACTAGCGGGGCCCCCAATGAGCAGTTCTTC.

Ten or more counts support this clonotype. V usage is TRBV4-3 and J usage is TRBJ2-3; D gene uncertain. The CDR3 is 14 residues long. Germline V lookup: CDR1 LGHNA, CDR2 YSLEER. Trimming removed 4 bases from V and 0 bases from J, with 8 bases in between. The CDR3 bases are TGCGCCAGCAGCCTACCCGTGAGCACAGATACGCAGTATTTT. It encodes CASSLPVSTDTQYF.

This clonotype has a handful of counts. V is TRBV20-1 and J is TRBJ1-1; the D is unclear. Trimming shortened V by 3 bases and J by 1 base, and 6 bases separated the two germline ends. Per germline, CDR1 DFQATT and CDR2 SNEGSKA (reference sequence). CDR3 length: 12 residues. The CDR3 region has the DNA TGCAGTGCTAGTGGGCAGAACACTGAAGCTTTCTTT. Its protein product is CSASGQNTEAFF.

This clonotype was recorded many times. The V and J genes are TRBV6-5 and TRBJ2-3; the D is unclear. Germline V gene data show CDR1 as MNHEY and CDR2 as SVGAGI. This CDR3 has 17 amino acids. V was clipped by 2 bases and J by 0 bases, with 15 bases between them. For the CDR3, the DNA is TGTGCCAGCAGTTACCCCAGAGAAGGGTCTAGCACAGATACGCAGTATTTT. Its protein product is CASSYPREGSSTDTQYF.

Written as DNA, the CDR3 is TGCGCCAGCAGCCAAGCCGATGTGGGAAATTCACCCCTCCACTTT. It yields the protein CASSQADVGNSPLHF. V is TRBV4-1 and J is TRBJ1-6, with D unclear. The CDR3 covers 15 residues. CDR1 and CDR2 from the germline V gene are MGHRA and YSYEKL. V shed 1 base and J shed 7 bases, with 11 bases lying between them.

This clonotype was counted only a few times. The gene calls are TRBV19 and TRBJ2-7; 11 nucleotides agree with TRBD1. CDR1 is LNHDA, CDR2 SQIVND, per germline (reference sequence). The CDR3 covers 15 residues. J gave up 2 bases and V 6 bases, and 6 bases lay outside the gene matches. CDR3 sequence: CASSPGQGATYEQYF. The DNA for the CDR3 is TGTGCCAGTAGCCCAGGACAGGGGGCCACCTACGAGCAGTACTTC.

The V gene is TRBV7-2, the J gene TRBJ1-2; 8 bases line up with TRBD1. Germline assignment: CDR1 SGHTA and CDR2 FQGNSA. The CDR3 spans 15 residues. V was pared by 2 bases and J by 5 bases, with 7 bases of the junction left unmatched. As DNA, the CDR3 is TGTGCCAGCAGCTTAAGCAGGGGGCTGAATTATGGCTACACCTTC. This sequence encodes CASSLSRGLNYGYTF.

Concerning this clonotype: The limits of the CDR3 on the DNA are not certain, so only TCRdb's listed CDR3 is given. CDR3 loop: CISVPAAVISTTVTDTQYF. J is TRBJ2-3 and V is TRBV7-5. TRBV7-5 is a listed pseudogene. Including both end residues, the CDR3 is 19 amino acids long.

The chain has TRBV20-1 and TRBJ2-3, with D perhaps TRBD1 or TRBD2 (5 bases each). V was pared by 3 bases and J by 4 bases, with 14 bases between. The CDR3 spans 14 residues. Germline CDR1 is DFQATT and CDR2 is SNEGSKA (reference sequence). CDR3 sequence: CSARTWWGSDTQYF. CDR3 in DNA: TGCAGTGCTAGGACGTGGTGGGGGTCAGATACGCAGTATTTT.

Ten or more counts support this clonotype. The V gene is TRBV19, the J gene TRBJ2-1; 9 bases agree with TRBD1. The CDR3 is 15 amino acids. V lost 4 bases, J lost 5 bases, and 6 bases stayed unmatched. Germline values: CDR1 LNHDA, CDR2 SQIVND (reference sequence). The CDR3, as DNA: TGTGCCAGTAGTAACACAGGGGGCGTTCACAATGAGCAGTTCTTC. Translation gives CASSNTGGVHNEQFF.

In this sample, this clonotype turned up many times. The rearrangement links TRBV2 to TRBJ1-1; TRBD1 matches at 8 bases. J lost 0 bases, V lost 3 bases, and 3 bases had no gene match. This CDR3 spans 15 amino acids. Germline CDR1 SNHLY, CDR2 FYNNEI. The CDR3 region has the DNA TGTGCCAGCAGTGACCGGACAGGGCTGAACACTGAAGCTTTCTTT. Its translation: CASSDRTGLNTEAFF.

Ten or more counts support this clonotype. The rearrangement uses TRBV4-3 and TRBJ1-3, with D unresolved. Germline V lookup: CDR1 LGHNA, CDR2 YSLEER. The V and J ends lost 0 bases and 0 bases respectively, with 9 bases between them. The CDR3 runs 16 residues. CDR3 protein: CASSQDGESSGNTIYF. CDR3 DNA: TGCGCCAGCAGCCAAGATGGGGAATCCTCTGGAAACACCATATATTTT.